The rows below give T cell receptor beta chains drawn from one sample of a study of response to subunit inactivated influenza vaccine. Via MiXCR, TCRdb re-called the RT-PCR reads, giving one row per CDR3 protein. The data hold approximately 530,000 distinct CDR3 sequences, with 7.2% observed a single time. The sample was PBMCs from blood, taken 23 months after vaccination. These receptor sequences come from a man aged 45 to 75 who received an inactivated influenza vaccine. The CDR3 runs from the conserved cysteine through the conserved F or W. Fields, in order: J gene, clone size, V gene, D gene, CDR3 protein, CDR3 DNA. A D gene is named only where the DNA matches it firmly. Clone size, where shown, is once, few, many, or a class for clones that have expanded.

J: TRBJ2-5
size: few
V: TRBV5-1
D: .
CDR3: CASSGGSSWGETQYF
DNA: TGCGCCAGCAGCGGGGGGTCTTCTTGGGGAGAGACCCAGTACTTC

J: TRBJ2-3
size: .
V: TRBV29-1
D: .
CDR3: CSGGFSDTQYF
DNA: TGCAGCGGAGGGTTCAGCGATACGCAGTATTTT

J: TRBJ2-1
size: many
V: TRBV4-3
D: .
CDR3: CASSQDGGDSYNEQFF
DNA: TGCGCCAGCAGCCAAGATGGGGGAGACTCCTACAATGAGCAGTTCTTC

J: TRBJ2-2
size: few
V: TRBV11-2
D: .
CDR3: CASSLGQVRTGELFF
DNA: TGTGCCAGCAGCTTGGGCCAGGTGCGCACCGGGGAGCTGTTTTTT

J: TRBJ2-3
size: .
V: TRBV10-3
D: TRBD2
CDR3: CAISDNWATSSTDTQYF
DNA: TGTGCCATCAGTGACAATTGGGCGACTAGCAGCACAGATACGCAGTATTTT

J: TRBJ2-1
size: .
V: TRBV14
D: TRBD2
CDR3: CASSQDRRGTSRFFYNEQFF
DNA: TGTGCCAGCAGCCAAGATCGTAGGGGGACTAGCCGGTTTTTCTACAATGAGCAGTTCTTC

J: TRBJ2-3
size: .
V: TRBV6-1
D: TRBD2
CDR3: CASSEAGGPYTQYF
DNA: TGTGCCAGCAGTGAAGCGGGAGGGCCATATACGCAGTATTTT

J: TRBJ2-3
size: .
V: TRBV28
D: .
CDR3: CASSPERTARRTDTQYF
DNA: TGTGCCAGCAGTCCGGAGAGGACAGCGAGGAGAACAGATACGCAGTATTTT

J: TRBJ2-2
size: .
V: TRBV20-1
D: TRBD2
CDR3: CSAGGTSKNTGELFF
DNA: TGCAGTGCTGGGGGGACTAGCAAGAACACCGGGGAGCTGTTTTTT

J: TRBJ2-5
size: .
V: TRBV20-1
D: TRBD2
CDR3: CSARARAGVETQYF
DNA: TGCAGTGCTAGAGCTAGAGCGGGAGTAGAGACCCAGTACTTC

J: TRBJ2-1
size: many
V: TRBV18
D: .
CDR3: CASSPTAVSLYNEQFF
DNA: TGTGCCAGCTCACCAACGGCGGTTAGTTTATACAATGAGCAGTTCTTC

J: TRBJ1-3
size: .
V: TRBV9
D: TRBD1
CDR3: CASSTRTGAGNTIYF
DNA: TGTGCCAGCAGCACCCGGACAGGGGCTGGAAACACCATATATTTT

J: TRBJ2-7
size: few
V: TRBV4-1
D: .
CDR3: CASSQDRYTGYEQYF
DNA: TGCGCCAGCAGCCAAGACCGGTATACTGGCTACGAGCAGTACTTC

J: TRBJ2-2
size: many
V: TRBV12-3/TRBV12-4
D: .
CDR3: CASSLDGMGGELFF
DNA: TGTGCCAGCAGTTTAGACGGGATGGGCGGGGAGCTGTTTTTT

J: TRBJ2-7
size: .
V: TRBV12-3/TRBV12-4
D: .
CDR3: CASSPSQNRYEQYF
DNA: TGTGCCAGCAGTCCTTCTCAGAATCGGTACGAGCAGTACTTC

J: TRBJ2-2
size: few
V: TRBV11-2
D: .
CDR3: CASSFVGRANTGELFF
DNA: TGTGCCAGCAGCTTCGTCGGGCGTGCGAACACCGGGGAGCTGTTTTTT

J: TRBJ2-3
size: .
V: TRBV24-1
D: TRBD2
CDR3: CATSDYGLAGGTDTQYF
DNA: TGTGCCACCAGTGATTATGGACTAGCGGGGGGCACAGATACGCAGTATTTT

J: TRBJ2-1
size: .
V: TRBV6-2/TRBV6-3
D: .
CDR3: CASRRNRGGSYNEQFF
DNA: TGTGCCAGCAGGAGAAACAGGGGAGGGTCCTACAATGAGCAGTTCTTC

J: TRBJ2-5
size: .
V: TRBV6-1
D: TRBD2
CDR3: CASSIIAGGHETQYF
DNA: TGTGCCAGCAGCATCATAGCGGGGGGCCATGAGACCCAGTACTTC

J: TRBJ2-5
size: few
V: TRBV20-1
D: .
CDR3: CSARGGSQETQYF
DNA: TGCAGTGCTAGGGGGGGCAGCCAAGAGACCCAGTACTTC

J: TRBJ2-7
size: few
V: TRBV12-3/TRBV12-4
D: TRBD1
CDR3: CASTLLGTGVEQYF
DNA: TGTGCCAGCACACTACTTGGGACAGGGGTAGAGCAGTACTTC

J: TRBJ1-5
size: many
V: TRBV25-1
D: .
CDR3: CASGLTGQPQHF
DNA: TGTGCCAGCGGCTTGACGGGTCAGCCCCAGCATTTT

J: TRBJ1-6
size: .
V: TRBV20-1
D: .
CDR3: CSARGSGRNNSPLHF
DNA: TGCAGTGCTAGAGGTTCAGGGAGAAACAATTCACCCCTCCACTTT

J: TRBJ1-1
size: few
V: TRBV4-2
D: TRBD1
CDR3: CASSRGQGATAEAFF
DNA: TGTGCCAGCAGCCGAGGACAGGGGGCGACGGCTGAAGCTTTCTTT

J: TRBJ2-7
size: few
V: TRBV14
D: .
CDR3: CASSQEGLAGYLEQYF
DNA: TGTGCCAGCAGCCAAGAAGGCCTAGCCGGATATCTGGAGCAGTACTTC

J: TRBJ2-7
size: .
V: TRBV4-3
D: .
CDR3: CASSQDADSSYEQYF
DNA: TGCGCCAGCAGCCAAGATGCCGACAGTTCCTACGAGCAGTACTTC

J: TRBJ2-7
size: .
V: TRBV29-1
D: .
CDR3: CSVEGKQLYEQYF
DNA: TGCAGCGTTGAAGGTAAACAGCTTTACGAGCAGTACTTC

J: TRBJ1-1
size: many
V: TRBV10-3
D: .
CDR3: CAISESGWTTEAFF
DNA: TGTGCCATCAGTGAGTCAGGGTGGACCACTGAAGCTTTCTTT

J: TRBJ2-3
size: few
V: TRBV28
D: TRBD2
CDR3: CASSAWSGELDTQYF
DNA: TGTGCCAGCAGTGCGTGGAGCGGGGAACTGGATACGCAGTATTTT

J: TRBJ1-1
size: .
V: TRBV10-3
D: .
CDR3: CAISPGHTEAFF
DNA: TGTGCCATCAGCCCGGGACACACTGAAGCTTTCTTT

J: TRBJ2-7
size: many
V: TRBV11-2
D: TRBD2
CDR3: CASSLALAGGHYEQYF
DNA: TGTGCCAGCAGCTTAGCCCTAGCGGGGGGCCACTACGAGCAGTACTTC

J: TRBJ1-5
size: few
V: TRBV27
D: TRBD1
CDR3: CASSLTGNNQPQHF
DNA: TGTGCCAGCAGTTTGACAGGGAACAATCAGCCCCAGCATTTT

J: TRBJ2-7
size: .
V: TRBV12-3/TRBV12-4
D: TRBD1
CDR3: CASSRGTGGTYEQYF
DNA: TGTGCCAGCAGCCGAGGGACAGGGGGAACCTACGAGCAGTACTTC

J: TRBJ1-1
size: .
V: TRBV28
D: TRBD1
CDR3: CASSLLSRGLMNTEAFF
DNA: TGTGCCAGCAGTTTACTTTCCAGGGGGCTTATGAACACTGAAGCTTTCTTT

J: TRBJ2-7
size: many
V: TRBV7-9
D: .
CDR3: CASGREVYYEQYF
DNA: TGTGCCAGCGGTCGTGAGGTCTACTACGAGCAGTACTTC

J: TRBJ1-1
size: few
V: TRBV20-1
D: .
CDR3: CSASPSGSSAFF
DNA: TGCAGTGCCTCCCCTTCCGGGTCTTCAGCTTTCTTT